Shown below are 30 T cell receptor beta chains from a single sample sequenced in a study of PD-1 blockade in classical Hodgkin lymphoma. The repertoire was sequenced with immunoSEQ multiplex PCR; TCRdb's copy has only in-frame clones and lacks some. The repertoire includes 20,000 to 30,000 clones, 91% of them detected once, and roughly 0.58% sits in the top ten. As to time point: newly diagnosed, previously untreated cHL patient sample. Negative selection with magnetic separation was used to purify CD4+ T cells from thawed PBMCs. The sample taken for sequencing was CD4+ T cells from blood. The receptors stem from a human donor with classical Hodgkin lymphoma.

This clone appeared a single time. V usage is TRBV2 and J usage is TRBJ1-2; 8 nucleotides line up with TRBD1. J was trimmed by 4 bases and V by 5 bases; bases with no gene match: 6. This CDR3 is built from 14 residues. Per germline, CDR1 SNHLY and CDR2 FYNNEI. Here the CDR3 reads CASSKDRDAYGYTF. CDR3 nucleotide sequence: TGTGCCAGCAGTAAGGACAGGGACGCCTATGGCTACACCTTC.

The chain employs TRBV5-6 and TRBJ2-7; 7 bases match TRBD1. This CDR3 is built from 14 residues. Per the germline V gene, CDR1 is SGHDT and CDR2 is YYEEEE. V shed 6 bases and J 3 bases; nucleotides not matched to a gene: 9. The CDR3 nucleotides are TGTGCCAGCACCGACAGGGTTCGTTACTACGAGCAGTACTTC. Its translation is CASTDRVRYYEQYF.

The J gene is TRBJ2-2, the V gene TRBV5-1, with no clear D. Germline V lookup: CDR1 SGHRS, CDR2 YFSETQ. The length of the CDR3 is 15 residues. V was clipped by 0 bases and J by 1 base, with 7 bases between them. The CDR3: CASSLGQMNTGELFF. In nucleotides, the CDR3 is TGCGCCAGCAGCTTGGGGCAGATGAACACCGGGGAGCTGTTTTTT.

The V call is TRBV19, the J call TRBJ1-4; D may be TRBD1 (5 bases). Germline-derived CDR1 and CDR2 are LNHDA and SQIVND (reference sequence). The CDR3 length is 14 residues. Trimming cost V 10 bases and J 3 bases, with 15 bases left between them. The CDR3 coding sequence is TGTGCCACTACGAGGGGCTGGGCTAATGAAAAACTGTTTTTT. This encodes CATTRGWANEKLFF. Full variable domain (outside the CDR3, taken from reference TRBV19 and TRBJ1-4): DGGITQSPKYLFRKEGQNVTLSCEQNLNHDAMYWYRQDPGQGLRLIYYSQIVNDFQKGDIAEGYSVSREKKESFPLTVTSAQKNPTAFYLCATTRGWANEKLFFGSGTQLSVL.

The chain has TRBV21-1 and TRBJ2-7; the table assigns TRBD2, which was not confirmed against the DNA. TRBV21-1 constitutes a pseudogene. The CDR3 spans 16 residues. The CDR3 DNA reads TGTGCCAGCAGCAAAGTAAAGAGCGGAGGGGCCTACGAGCAGTACTTC. Protein: CASSKVKSGGAYEQYF.

The J gene is TRBJ1-2, the V gene TRBV19, with D unclear. V lost 2 bases and J 2 bases, leaving 12 bases between the germline ends. The CDR3 runs to 15 residues. Germline-derived CDR1 and CDR2 are LNHDA and SQIVND (reference sequence). CDR3 sequence: CASSISSGENYGYTF. The CDR3 DNA reads as TGTGCCAGTAGTATAAGTAGCGGGGAAAACTATGGCTACACCTTC. Full variable domain (missing parts from reference TRBV19 and TRBJ1-2): DGGITQSPKYLFRKEGQNVTLSCEQNLNHDAMYWYRQDPGQGLRLIYYSQIVNDFQKGDIAEGYSVSREKKESFPLTVTSAQKNPTAFYLCASSISSGENYGYTFGSGTRLTVV.

This chain uses TRBV5-1 with TRBJ2-6, with 9 bases matching TRBD1. CDR1 is SGHRS, CDR2 YFSETQ, per germline. There are 18 residues in the CDR3. With V trimmed by 1 base and J by 0 bases, 5 bases remained unmatched. The chain's CDR3 is CASSLRTGDFSGANVLTF. Written as DNA, the CDR3 is TGCGCCAGCAGCTTGAGGACAGGGGACTTCTCTGGGGCCAACGTCCTGACTTTC.

The chain recombines TRBV18 with TRBJ1-1, with TRBD1 identical over 9 bases. The CDR3 consists of 15 residues. Germline V gives CDR1 KGHSH, CDR2 LQKENI. After removal of 3 bases from V and 5 bases from J, the junction contained 7 bases not matched to a gene. As DNA, the CDR3 is TGTGCCAGCTCACCGGGACAGGGTATGGAAACTGAAGCTTTCTTT. Translated, it gives CASSPGQGMETEAFF.

The chain carries TRBV18 and TRBJ1-3; D is uncertain. Trimming left V 3 bases short and J 1 base short, with 10 bases between. The CDR3 is 15 residues long. CDR1 is KGHSH and CDR2 is LQKENI in the germline V gene. CDR3 amino acids: CASSPRTDSGNTIYF. The CDR3 region has the DNA TGTGCCAGCTCACCTAGGACGGATTCTGGAAACACCATATATTTT.

A few counts support this clone. This chain joins TRBV5-1 and TRBJ1-1; no clear D gene. The V end was cut by 3 bases, the J end by 9 bases, with 12 bases between. This CDR3 comprises 12 residues. Germline CDR1 SGHRS, CDR2 YFSETQ. CDR3 loop: CASSSDQGKAFF. The DNA of the CDR3 is TGCGCCAGCAGCTCGGACCAAGGAAAAGCTTTCTTT.

This chain joins TRBV6-1 and TRBJ2-2, with D perhaps assigned TRBD1 or TRBD2 (6 bases each). Per germline, CDR1 MNHNS and CDR2 SASEGT. The CDR3 has 13 residues. The V and J ends lost 7 bases and 7 bases respectively, with 13 bases between them. CDR3 sequence reads: CASMTGASGELFF. As DNA, the CDR3 is TGTGCCAGCATGACGGGGGCCAGCGGGGAGCTGTTTTTT.

The chain carries TRBV28 and TRBJ1-1, with TRBD1 matching 8 bases. V was clipped by 3 bases and J by 6 bases; unmatched bases: 9. CDR1 is MDHEN and CDR2 is SYDVKM in the germline V gene. This CDR3 has 15 amino acids. The CDR3 region has the DNA TGTGCCAGCAGTTTCGGTGACAGGGGATTCTCTGAAGCTTTCTTT. Its protein is CASSFGDRGFSEAFF.

This clone was seen a single time. This rearrangement joins TRBV4-1 to TRBJ1-5; 12 bases match TRBD1. The CDR3 runs 19 residues. The germline V gene encodes CDR1 MGHRA and CDR2 YSYEKL. The ends lost 1 base at V and 0 bases at J; junction bases unmatched: 7. In DNA, the CDR3 is TGCGCCAGCAGCCAAGTCCCGGGACAGGGGGCCGCTAGCAATCAGCCCCAGCATTTT. Protein sequence: CASSQVPGQGAASNQPQHF.

V usage is TRBV6-4 and J usage is TRBJ2-7; D unresolved. CDR1 and CDR2 (germline): MRHNA, SNTAGT. Trimming pared 0 bases from V and 4 bases from J, leaving 10 bases between. This CDR3 spans 14 amino acids. The chain's CDR3 is CASSDSAFSYEQYF. CDR3 nucleotide sequence: TGTGCCAGCAGTGACTCGGCATTTTCGTACGAGCAGTACTTC.

The chain couples TRBV7-9 to TRBJ2-7; D is undetermined. This CDR3 comprises 14 residues. Germline CDR1 is SEHNR and CDR2 is FQNEAQ (reference sequence). V lost 2 bases to trimming and J lost 2 bases, with 10 bases between them. CDR3: CASSLSATTYEQYF. DNA for the CDR3: TGTGCCAGCAGCTTAAGCGCCACCACCTACGAGCAGTACTTC.

The chain combines TRBV6-1 with TRBJ1-5; D not resolved. Germline V gives CDR1 MNHNS, CDR2 SASEGT. CDR3 length: 15 residues. The V gene lost 4 bases and the J gene lost 3 bases, with 13 bases spanning the gap. DNA for the CDR3: TGTGCCAGCAGTGTGTACGGGCCATCCAATCAGCCCCAGCATTTT. This gives the protein CASSVYGPSNQPQHF.

The chain recombines TRBV5-4 with TRBJ2-7, with TRBD1 matching 8 bases. From germline, CDR1 is SGHNT and CDR2 YYREEE (reference sequence). CDR3 size: 13 residues. V gave up 4 bases and J gave up 5 bases; unmatched junction bases: 5. The CDR3 coding sequence is TGTGCCAGCAGCCCGGACAGGGTGCACGAGCAGTACTTC. Its translation is CASSPDRVHEQYF.

V is TRBV19 and J is TRBJ2-7; D not resolved. In germline, CDR1 is LNHDA, CDR2 SQIVND (reference sequence). This CDR3 is 14 amino acids long. Trimming pared 6 bases from V and 0 bases from J, leaving 12 bases between. CDR3 sequence reads: CASSRSLTSYEQYF. As DNA, the CDR3 is TGTGCCAGTAGCCGATCGCTGACCTCCTACGAGCAGTACTTC.

The chain combines TRBV9 with TRBJ1-2; a weak D match, TRBD1 (5 bases). The CDR3 is 14 amino acids. V was shortened by 0 bases and J by 7 bases, with 13 bases between the two germline ends. CDR1 is SGDLS, CDR2 YYNGEE, per germline. CDR3 in amino acids: CASSVAPGLSGYTF. In nucleotides, the CDR3 is TGTGCCAGCAGCGTAGCCCCAGGGCTGAGTGGCTACACCTTC. The complete variable domain, with remaining parts taken from reference TRBV9 and TRBJ1-2, reads DSGVTQTPKHLITATGQRVTLRCSPRSGDLSVYWYQQSLDQGLQFLIQYYNGEERAKGNILERFSAQQFPDLHSELNLSSLELGDSALYFCASSVAPGLSGYTFGSGTRLTVV.

This clone appeared once. The chain couples TRBV19 to TRBJ1-4; D remains unclear. CDR3 size: 15 residues. Germline CDR1 and CDR2: LNHDA and SQIVND (reference sequence). The V gene lost 3 bases and the J gene lost 0 bases, with 8 bases spanning the gap. CDR3 amino acids: CASSIARATNEKLFF. In DNA, the CDR3 is TGTGCCAGTAGTATCGCACGGGCAACTAATGAAAAACTGTTTTTT.

The chain employs TRBV2 and TRBJ1-1; possible D gene TRBD1, 6 bases. Trimming pared 7 bases from V and 0 bases from J, leaving 6 bases between. From germline, CDR1 is SNHLY and CDR2 FYNNEI. The CDR3 contains 12 residues. The CDR3 region is CASNRVNTEAFF. The CDR3 bases are TGTGCCAGCAACAGGGTGAACACTGAAGCTTTCTTT.

The chain uses TRBV4-1 and TRBJ2-7; D ambiguous. The CDR3 totals 13 residues. Trimming stripped 1 base from V and 6 bases from J, with 10 bases between. Germline CDR1 and CDR2: MGHRA and YSYEKL. CDR3 amino acids: CASSQVPAAEQYF. In DNA form, the CDR3 reads TGCGCCAGCAGCCAAGTCCCAGCCGCCGAGCAGTACTTC.

The chain combines TRBV7-2 with TRBJ1-2; no clear D gene. The V end was cut by 6 bases, the J end by 8 bases, with 13 bases between. The CDR3 has 12 residues. Germline V CDR1 and CDR2: SGHTA, FQGNSA. The CDR3 sequence: CASSSLPRGYTF. CDR3 bases: TGTGCCAGCAGTTCCCTCCCGCGAGGCTACACCTTC.

The rearrangement links TRBV28 to TRBJ1-2; D might be TRBD1 (5 bases). The CDR3 runs 11 residues. With 8 bases removed from V and 7 bases from J, the gap between germline ends came to 11 bases. Germline loops: CDR1 MDHEN, CDR2 SYDVKM. The CDR3 loop reads CASGQVRGYTF. CDR3 DNA sequence: TGTGCCAGCGGACAAGTACGTGGCTACACCTTC.

J is TRBJ1-1 and V is TRBV10-3, with D perhaps matching TRBD1 (5 bases). Germline values: CDR1 ENHRY, CDR2 SYGVKD. The CDR3 spans 14 residues. V dropped 6 bases and J dropped 4 bases, with 15 bases sitting between them. The CDR3 region has the DNA TGTGCCATCAGGGAGGAACTGGGGGGCACTGAAGCTTTCTTT. Its translation is CAIREELGGTEAFF.

In its sample, this clone was seen once. The germline gene is not matched at one end of the junction; a read error may be the cause. This CDR3 is also generated by other DNA sequences in the sample. This chain connects TRBV6-1 to TRBJ2-7; 8 nucleotides agree with TRBD1. The CDR3 is 15 residues long. Per the germline V gene, CDR1 is MNHNS and CDR2 is SASEGT. Here the CDR3 reads CASSLLRDRNNEQYF. CDR3 bases: TGTGCCAGCAGCTTACTCCGGGACAGGAATAACGAGCAGTATTTC.

This sequence joins TRBV15 and TRBJ1-5; 7 bases are shared with TRBD1. The CDR3 consists of 14 residues. Trimming at V came to 3 bases and at J to 3 bases, leaving 2 bases not matched to a gene. Per the germline V gene, CDR1 is LNHNV and CDR2 is YYDKDF (reference sequence). The CDR3 sequence is CATSRTGYNQPQHF. The CDR3 DNA sequence: TGTGCCACCAGCAGGACAGGGTACAATCAGCCCCAGCATTTT.

The chain combines TRBV29-1 with TRBJ1-3; D not resolved. The CDR3 has 13 amino acids. V lost 5 bases and J lost 3, with 11 bases in between. CDR1 and CDR2 (germline): SQVTM, ANQGSEA. The CDR3 here is CSVTADLGNTIYF. The CDR3 DNA sequence: TGCAGCGTTACGGCAGACCTTGGAAACACCATATATTTT.

The V call is TRBV5-1, the J call TRBJ1-1; 8 nucleotides align to TRBD1. The CDR3 totals 14 residues. The J segment lost 4 bases and the V segment lost 5 bases, leaving 7 bases of the junction unmatched. Germline CDR1 SGHRS, CDR2 YFSETQ. The CDR3 region is CASRNRTGSTEAFF. The CDR3 DNA reads as TGCGCCAGCAGAAATAGGACAGGGAGCACTGAAGCTTTCTTT.

The rearrangement links TRBV10-3 to TRBJ2-7; 8 nucleotides align to TRBD2. The ends lost 5 bases at V and 0 bases at J; junction bases unmatched: 9. Per germline, CDR1 ENHRY and CDR2 SYGVKD. This CDR3 spans 16 amino acids. The CDR3 is CAISQPGGVSSYEQYF. CDR3 sequence (DNA): TGTGCCATCAGTCAGCCGGGGGGGGTGAGCTCCTACGAGCAGTACTTC.